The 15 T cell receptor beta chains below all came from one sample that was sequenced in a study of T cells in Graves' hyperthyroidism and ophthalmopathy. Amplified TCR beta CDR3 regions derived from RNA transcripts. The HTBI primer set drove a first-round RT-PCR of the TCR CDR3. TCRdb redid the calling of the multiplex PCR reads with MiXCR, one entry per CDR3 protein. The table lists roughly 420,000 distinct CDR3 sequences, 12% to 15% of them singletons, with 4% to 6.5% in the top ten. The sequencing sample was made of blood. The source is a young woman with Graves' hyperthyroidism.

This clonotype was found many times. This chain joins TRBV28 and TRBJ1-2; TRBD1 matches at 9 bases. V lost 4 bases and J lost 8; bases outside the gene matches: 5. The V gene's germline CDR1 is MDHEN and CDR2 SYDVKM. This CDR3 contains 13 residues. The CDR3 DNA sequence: TGTGCCAGCAGTTCGGGGACAGGGAAGGGCTACACCTTC. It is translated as CASSSGTGKGYTF.

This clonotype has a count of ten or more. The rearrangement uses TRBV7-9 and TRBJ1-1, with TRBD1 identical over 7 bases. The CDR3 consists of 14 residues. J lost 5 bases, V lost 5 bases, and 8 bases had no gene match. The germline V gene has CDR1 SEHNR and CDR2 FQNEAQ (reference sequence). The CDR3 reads CASSVLTGRTEAFF. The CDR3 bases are TGTGCCAGCAGCGTCTTGACAGGGCGAACTGAAGCTTTCTTT.

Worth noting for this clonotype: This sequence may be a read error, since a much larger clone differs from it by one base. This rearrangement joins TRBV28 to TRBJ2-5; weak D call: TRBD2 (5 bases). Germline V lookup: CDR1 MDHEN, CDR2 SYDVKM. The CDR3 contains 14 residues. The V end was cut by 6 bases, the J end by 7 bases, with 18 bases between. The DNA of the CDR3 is TGTGCCAGCAGCCGGAGGATAGGTTTGGGGACCCAGTACTTC. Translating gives CASSRRIGLGTQYF. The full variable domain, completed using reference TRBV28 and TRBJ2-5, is DVKVTQSSRYLVKRTGEKVFLECVQDMDHENMFWYRQDPGLGLRLIYFSYDVKMKEKGDIPEGYSVSREKKERFSLILESASTNQTSMYLCASSRRIGLGTQYFGPGTRLLVL.

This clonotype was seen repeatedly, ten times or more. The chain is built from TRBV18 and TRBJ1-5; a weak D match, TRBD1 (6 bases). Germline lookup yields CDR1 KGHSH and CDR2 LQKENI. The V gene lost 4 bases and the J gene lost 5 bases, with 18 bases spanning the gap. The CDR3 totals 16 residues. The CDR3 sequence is CASSQYQSGVDQPQHF. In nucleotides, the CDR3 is TGTGCCAGCTCACAATACCAATCAGGGGTTGATCAGCCCCAGCATTTT.

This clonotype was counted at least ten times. CDR3 region: CASSRGTAQETQYF. The CDR3, as DNA: TGTGCCAGCAGCCGGGGGACAGCCCAAGAGACCCAGTACTTC. The chain carries TRBV14 and TRBJ2-5, with 7 bases fitting TRBD1. The V and J ends lost 4 bases and 1 base, in that order; junction bases with no gene match: 3. The CDR3 covers 14 residues. Germline CDR1 and CDR2: SGHDN and FVKESK.

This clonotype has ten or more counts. CDR3 bases: TGTGCCACCAGTGATCGGTTGCGGGAGGGCCCGTACAATGAGCAGTTCTTC. Translated: CATSDRLREGPYNEQFF. The rearrangement joins TRBV24-1 to TRBJ2-1, with 9 bases identical to TRBD2. The junction had 9 bases not matched to a gene; V was cut back by 3 bases and J by 4 bases. From germline, CDR1 is KGHDR and CDR2 SFDVKD. The CDR3 contains 17 residues.

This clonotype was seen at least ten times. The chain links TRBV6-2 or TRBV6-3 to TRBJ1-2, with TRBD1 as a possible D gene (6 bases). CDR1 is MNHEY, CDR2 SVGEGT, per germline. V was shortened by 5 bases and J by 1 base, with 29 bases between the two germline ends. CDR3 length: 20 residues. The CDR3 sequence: CASSQYRSGTPTRHNYGYTF. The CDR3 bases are TGTGCCAGCAGTCAATACCGATCCGGGACACCAACTCGCCATAACTATGGCTACACCTTC.

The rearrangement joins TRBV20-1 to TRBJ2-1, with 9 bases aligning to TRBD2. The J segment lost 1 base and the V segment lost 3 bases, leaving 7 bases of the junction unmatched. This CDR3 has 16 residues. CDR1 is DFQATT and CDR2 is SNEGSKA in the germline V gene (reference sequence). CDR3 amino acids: CSARGGAGGSYNEQFF. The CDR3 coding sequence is TGCAGTGCTAGGGGGGGAGCGGGAGGATCCTACAATGAGCAGTTCTTC.

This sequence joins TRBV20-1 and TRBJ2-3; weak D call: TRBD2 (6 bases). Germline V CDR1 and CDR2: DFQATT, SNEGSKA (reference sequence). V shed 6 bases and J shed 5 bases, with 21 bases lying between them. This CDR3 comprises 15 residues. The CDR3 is CSAPPGGSRVDTQYF. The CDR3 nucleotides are TGCAGTGCCCCCCCAGGAGGGAGTCGGGTAGATACGCAGTATTTT.

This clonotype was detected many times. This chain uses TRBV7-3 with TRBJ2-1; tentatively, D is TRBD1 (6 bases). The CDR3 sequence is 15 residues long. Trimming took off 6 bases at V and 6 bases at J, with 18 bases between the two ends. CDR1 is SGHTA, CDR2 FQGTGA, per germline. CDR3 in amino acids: CASSPTPGTFNEQFF. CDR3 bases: TGTGCCAGCAGTCCCACCCCCGGGACATTCAATGAGCAGTTCTTC.

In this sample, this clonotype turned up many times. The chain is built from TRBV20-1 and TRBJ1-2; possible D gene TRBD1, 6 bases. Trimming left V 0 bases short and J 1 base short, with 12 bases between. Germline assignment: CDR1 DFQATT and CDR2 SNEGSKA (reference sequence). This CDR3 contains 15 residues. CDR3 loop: CSARDYGGLNYGYTF. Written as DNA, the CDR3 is TGCAGTGCTAGAGATTACGGGGGGCTTAACTATGGCTACACCTTC.

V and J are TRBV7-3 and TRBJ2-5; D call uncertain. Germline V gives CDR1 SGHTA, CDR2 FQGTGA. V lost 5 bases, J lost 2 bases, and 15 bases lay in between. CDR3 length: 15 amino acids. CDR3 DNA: TGTGCCAGCAGCAGTGGGGTCTTTGGGCAAGAGACCCAGTACTTC. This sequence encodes CASSSGVFGQETQYF.

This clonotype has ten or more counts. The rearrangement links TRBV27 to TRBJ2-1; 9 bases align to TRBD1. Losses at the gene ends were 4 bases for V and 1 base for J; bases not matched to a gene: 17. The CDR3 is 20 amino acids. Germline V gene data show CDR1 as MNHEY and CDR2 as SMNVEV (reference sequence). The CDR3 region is CASSSPSDRGVTRSYNEQFF. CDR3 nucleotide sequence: TGTGCCAGCAGTTCCCCCAGTGACAGGGGGGTAACGAGGTCCTACAATGAGCAGTTCTTC.

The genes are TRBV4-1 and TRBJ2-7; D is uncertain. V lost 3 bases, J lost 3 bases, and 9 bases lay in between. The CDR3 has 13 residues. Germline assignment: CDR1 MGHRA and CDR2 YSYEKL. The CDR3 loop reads CASSQANNYEQYF. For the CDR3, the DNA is TGCGCCAGCAGCCAGGCTAACAACTACGAGCAGTACTTC.

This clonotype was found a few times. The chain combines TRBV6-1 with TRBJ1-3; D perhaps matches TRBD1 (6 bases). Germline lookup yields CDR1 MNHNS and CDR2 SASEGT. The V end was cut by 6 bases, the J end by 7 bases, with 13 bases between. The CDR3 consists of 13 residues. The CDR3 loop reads CASSRTERNTIYF. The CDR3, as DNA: TGTGCCAGCAGCCGGACAGAAAGGAACACCATATATTTT.